This T cell receptor beta chain was identified in a study of blood T cells in healthy people across ages. This clonotype came up a few times. What it binds is not known. General observations from the study: Diversity of TCR beta correlated strongly with naive T cell percentage. Roughly linear declines in TCR beta diversity per million T cells occurred with age.

Using a J-beta primer mix together with a sample-barcoded 5' primer, a second PCR was run for about 6 to 12 cycles. CDR3-containing paired-end reads numbered at least 2.5 million in each sample. TCRdb passed the 5' RACE reads through MiXCR, listing each CDR3 protein once. The sample lists 1.5 million to 2 million distinct CDR3 sequences, about 39% occurring once. The source of this sequence is a human donor in good health. Sequenced material: blood.

DNA of the CDR3: TGCAGTGCTTCTCAACTCGCACAAAACTATGGCTACACCTTC. It specifies CSASQLAQNYGYTF. The chain recombines TRBV20-1 with TRBJ1-2; D unresolved. Per germline, CDR1 DFQATT and CDR2 SNEGSKA (reference sequence). This CDR3 spans 14 amino acids. The ends were cut back, 5 bases at V and 2 bases at J, with 15 bases in the middle.